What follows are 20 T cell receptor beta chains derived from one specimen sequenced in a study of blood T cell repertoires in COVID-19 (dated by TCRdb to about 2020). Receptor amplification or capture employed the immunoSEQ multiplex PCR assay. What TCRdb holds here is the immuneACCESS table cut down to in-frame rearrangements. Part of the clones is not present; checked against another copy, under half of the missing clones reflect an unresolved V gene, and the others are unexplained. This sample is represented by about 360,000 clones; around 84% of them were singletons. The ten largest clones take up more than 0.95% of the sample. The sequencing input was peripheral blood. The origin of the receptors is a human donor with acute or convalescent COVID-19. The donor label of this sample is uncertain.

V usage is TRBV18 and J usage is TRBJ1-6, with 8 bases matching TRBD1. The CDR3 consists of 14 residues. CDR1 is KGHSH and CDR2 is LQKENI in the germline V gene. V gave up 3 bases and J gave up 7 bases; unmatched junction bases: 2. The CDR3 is CASSPDRANSPLHF. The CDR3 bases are TGTGCCAGCTCACCGGACAGGGCCAATTCACCCCTCCACTTT.

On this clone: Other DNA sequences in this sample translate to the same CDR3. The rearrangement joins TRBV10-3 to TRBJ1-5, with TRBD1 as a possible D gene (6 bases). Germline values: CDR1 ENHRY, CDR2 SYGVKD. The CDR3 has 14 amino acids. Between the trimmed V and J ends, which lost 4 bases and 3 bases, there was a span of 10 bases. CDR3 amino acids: CAISVQGNNQPQHF. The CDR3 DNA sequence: TGTGCCATCAGTGTACAGGGAAACAATCAGCCCCAGCATTTT.

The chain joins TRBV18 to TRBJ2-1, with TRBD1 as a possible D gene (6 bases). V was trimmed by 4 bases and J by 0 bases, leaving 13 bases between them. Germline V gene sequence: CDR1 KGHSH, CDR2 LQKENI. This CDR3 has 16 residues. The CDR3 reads CASSHTGTLSYNEQFF. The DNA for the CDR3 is TGTGCCAGCTCACATACCGGGACACTCTCCTACAATGAGCAGTTCTTC.

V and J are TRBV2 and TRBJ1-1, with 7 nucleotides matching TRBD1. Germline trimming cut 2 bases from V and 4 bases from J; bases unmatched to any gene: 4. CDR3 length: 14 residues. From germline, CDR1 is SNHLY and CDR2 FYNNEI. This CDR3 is CASSEIRGATEAFF. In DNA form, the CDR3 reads TGTGCCAGCAGTGAAATCAGGGGGGCCACTGAAGCTTTCTTT.

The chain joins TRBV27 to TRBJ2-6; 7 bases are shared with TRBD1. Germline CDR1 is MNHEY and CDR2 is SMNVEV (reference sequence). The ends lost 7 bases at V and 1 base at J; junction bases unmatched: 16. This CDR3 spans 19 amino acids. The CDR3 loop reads CASTKTGIPTLSGANVLTF. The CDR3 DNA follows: TGTGCCAGCACCAAGACAGGGATCCCAACTCTTTCTGGGGCCAACGTCCTGACTTTC.

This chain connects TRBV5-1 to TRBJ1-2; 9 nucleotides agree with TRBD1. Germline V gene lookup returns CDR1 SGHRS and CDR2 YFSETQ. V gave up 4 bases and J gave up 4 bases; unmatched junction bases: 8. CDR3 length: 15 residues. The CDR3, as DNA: TGCGCCAGCAGCCCTGGGGACAGGGCGGGCTATGGCTACACCTTC. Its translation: CASSPGDRAGYGYTF. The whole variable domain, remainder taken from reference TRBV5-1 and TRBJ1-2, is KAGVTQTPRYLIKTRGQQVTLSCSPISGHRSVSWYQQTPGQGLQFLFEYFSETQRNKGNFPGRFSGRQFSNSRSEMNVSTLELGDSALYLCASSPGDRAGYGYTFGSGTRLTVV.

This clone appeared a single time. The CDR3 nucleotides are TGTGCCAGCAGTCAAATGACGGGAGCTAACTATGGCTACACCTTC. Translation: CASSQMTGANYGYTF. The V call is TRBV6-5, the J call TRBJ1-2; D not resolved. The CDR3 contains 15 residues. V lost 5 bases and J 0 bases, leaving 13 bases between the germline ends. The germline V gene has CDR1 MNHEY and CDR2 SVGAGI.

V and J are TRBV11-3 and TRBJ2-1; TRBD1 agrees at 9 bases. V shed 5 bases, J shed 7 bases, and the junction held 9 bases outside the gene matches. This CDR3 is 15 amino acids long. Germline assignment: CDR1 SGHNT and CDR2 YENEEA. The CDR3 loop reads CASSPGTGRKNEQFF. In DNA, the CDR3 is TGTGCCAGCAGCCCAGGGACAGGGAGGAAGAATGAGCAGTTCTTC.

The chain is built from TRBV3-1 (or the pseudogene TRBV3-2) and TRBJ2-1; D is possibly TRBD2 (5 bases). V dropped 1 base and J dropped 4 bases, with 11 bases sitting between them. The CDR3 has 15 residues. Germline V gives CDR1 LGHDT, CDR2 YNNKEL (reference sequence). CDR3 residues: CASSQGRVWYNEQFF. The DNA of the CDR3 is TGTGCCAGCAGCCAAGGGCGGGTATGGTACAATGAGCAGTTCTTC.

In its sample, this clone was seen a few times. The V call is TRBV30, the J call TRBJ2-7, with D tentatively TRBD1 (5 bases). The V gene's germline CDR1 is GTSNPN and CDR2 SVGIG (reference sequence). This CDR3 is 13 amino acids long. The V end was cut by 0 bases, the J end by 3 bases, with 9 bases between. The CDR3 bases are TGTGCCTGGAGTGTAGACAGTCTCTACGAGCAGTACTTC. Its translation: CAWSVDSLYEQYF.

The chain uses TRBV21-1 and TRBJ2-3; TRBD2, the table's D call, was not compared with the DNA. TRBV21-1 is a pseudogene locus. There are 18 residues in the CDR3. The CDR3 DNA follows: TGTGCCAGCAGCAAATTGCCCGCTATCCCCCGGGGCACAGATACGCAGTATTTT. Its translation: CASSKLPAIPRGTDTQYF.

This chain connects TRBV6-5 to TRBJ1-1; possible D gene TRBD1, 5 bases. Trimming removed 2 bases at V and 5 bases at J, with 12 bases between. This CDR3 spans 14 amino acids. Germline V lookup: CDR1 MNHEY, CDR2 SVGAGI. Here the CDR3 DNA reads TGTGCCAGCAGTTACGAGCAGGGCTATACTGAAGCTTTCTTT. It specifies CASSYEQGYTEAFF.

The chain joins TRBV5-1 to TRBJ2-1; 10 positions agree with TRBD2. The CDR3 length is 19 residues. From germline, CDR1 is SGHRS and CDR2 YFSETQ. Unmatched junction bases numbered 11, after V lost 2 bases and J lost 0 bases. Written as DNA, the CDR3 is TGCGCCAGCAGCTTTTTAAGGACTAGCGGCATTAGCTCCTACAATGAGCAGTTCTTC. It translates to CASSFLRTSGISSYNEQFF.

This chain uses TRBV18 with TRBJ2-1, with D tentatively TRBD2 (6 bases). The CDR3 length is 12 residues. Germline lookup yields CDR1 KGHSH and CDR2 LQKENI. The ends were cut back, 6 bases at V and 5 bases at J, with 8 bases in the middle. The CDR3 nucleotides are TGTGCCAGCTCCTCTAGCGACAATGAGCAGTTCTTC. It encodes CASSSSDNEQFF. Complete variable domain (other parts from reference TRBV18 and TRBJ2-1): NAGVMQNPRHLVRRRGQEARLRCSPMKGHSHVYWYRQLPEEGLKFMVYLQKENIIDESGMPKERFSAEFPKEGPSILRIQQVVRGDSAAYFCASSSSDNEQFFGPGTRLTVL.

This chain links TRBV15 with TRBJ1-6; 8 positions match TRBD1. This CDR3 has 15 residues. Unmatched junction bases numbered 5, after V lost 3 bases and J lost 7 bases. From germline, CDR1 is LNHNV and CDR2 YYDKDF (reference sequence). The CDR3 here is CATSSGTGFNSPLHF. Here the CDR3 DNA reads TGTGCCACCAGCAGCGGGACAGGTTTCAATTCACCCCTCCACTTT. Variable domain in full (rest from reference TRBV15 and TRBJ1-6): DAMVIQNPRYQVTQFGKPVTLSCSQTLNHNVMYWYQQKSSQAPKLLFHYYDKDFNNEADTPDNFQSRRPNTSFCFLDIRSPGLGDTAMYLCATSSGTGFNSPLHFGNGTRLTVT.

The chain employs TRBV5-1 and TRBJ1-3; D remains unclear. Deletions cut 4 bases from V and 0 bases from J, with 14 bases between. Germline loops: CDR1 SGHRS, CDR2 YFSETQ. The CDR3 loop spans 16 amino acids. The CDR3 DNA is TGCGCCAGCAGCCCCGTAGCGGGTACCTCTGGAAACACCATATATTTT. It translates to CASSPVAGTSGNTIYF. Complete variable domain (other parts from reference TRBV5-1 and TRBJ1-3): KAGVTQTPRYLIKTRGQQVTLSCSPISGHRSVSWYQQTPGQGLQFLFEYFSETQRNKGNFPGRFSGRQFSNSRSEMNVSTLELGDSALYLCASSPVAGTSGNTIYFGEGSWLTVV.

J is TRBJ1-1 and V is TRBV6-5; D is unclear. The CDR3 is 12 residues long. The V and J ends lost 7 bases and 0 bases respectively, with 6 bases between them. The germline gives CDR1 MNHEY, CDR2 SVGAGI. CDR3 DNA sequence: TGTGCCAGCATCGCGATGAACACTGAAGCTTTCTTT. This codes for CASIAMNTEAFF.

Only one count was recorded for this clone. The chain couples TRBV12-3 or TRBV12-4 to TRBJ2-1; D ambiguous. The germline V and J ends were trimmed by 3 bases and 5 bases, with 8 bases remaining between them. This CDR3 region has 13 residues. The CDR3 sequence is CASSFYENNEQFF. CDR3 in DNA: TGTGCCAGCAGTTTCTACGAAAACAATGAGCAGTTCTTC.

CDR3 loop: CASRVDRAGTGELFF. The DNA of the CDR3 is TGTGCCAGCAGGGTGGACAGGGCTGGTACCGGGGAGCTGTTTTTT. This chain links TRBV6-5 with TRBJ2-2, with 8 bases lining up with TRBD1. Germline loops: CDR1 MNHEY, CDR2 SVGAGI. The J segment lost 5 bases and the V segment lost 6 bases, leaving 8 bases of the junction unmatched. The CDR3 runs to 15 residues.

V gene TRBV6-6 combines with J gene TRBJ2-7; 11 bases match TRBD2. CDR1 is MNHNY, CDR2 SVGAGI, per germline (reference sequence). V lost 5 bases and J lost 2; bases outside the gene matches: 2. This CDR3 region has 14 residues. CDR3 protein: CASSLLAGAYEQYF. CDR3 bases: TGTGCCAGCAGTCTACTAGCGGGGGCCTACGAGCAGTACTTC.